This TCR beta chain was recovered during a study of blood T cell repertoires in COVID-19 (dated by TCRdb to about 2020). Concerning the study at large: The collaborator samples originated in the United States, Italy and Spain and spanned the acute and convalescent phases of COVID-19. The prospective study material was composed of cDNA or gDNA derived from T cells, B-cell-depleted T cells, or PBMCs. Subjects who had been exposed to COVID-19, were actively infected with it, or had recovered from it provided the deeply sampled blood TCRbeta repertoires that made up the dataset. The repertoires were released in a freely available public database meant as a resource for research on the immune response to SARS-CoV-2. Samples were obtained from the ongoing ImmuneRACE study (first 160 participants) and from some 1,300 subjects provided by 6 global collaborators. Sample metadata almost always included a de-identified subject ID, COVID-19 status, age in years and sex. Where HLA class I and class II types were available, the types were taken from metadata supplied by the sample provider, not from assay-based typing.

TCRbeta CDR3 regions were amplified from genomic DNA using the immunoSEQ Assay, a bias-controlled multiplex PCR. Per the authors' processing: The number of nucleated cells in each sample was estimated from the amplification of reference gene primers within the assay. To quantify the absolute abundance of each unique TCRbeta CDR3 rearrangement, sequence reads were collapsed and filtered. For each sample, productive Simpson clonality was calculated by taking the square root of Simpson's diversity index across productive rearrangements. TCRdb provides this immuneACCESS table in a form limited to in-frame rearrangements. Some clones are lacking; in checked studies, under half of them reflect an unresolved V gene, and why the rest are absent is not known. V and J calls and clone size are copied from that table; D and trimming were computed from the DNA. The sample table records around 250,000 clones; 84% of these occur just once. The top ten hold around 4% of the sample.

The collaborating institutions used their own protocols to collect whole blood in K2EDTA tubes. For TCRbeta analysis, collaborators shipped samples in one of three forms: frozen whole blood, isolated PBMCs, or DNA extracted from either of those sample types. There are a few counts of this clone. Its antigen is still unknown. No clone much larger than this one lies a single base away; base qualities are absent. Study-wide findings and limitations: Clinical and demographic metadata were provided uncurated, with the amount varying by source and participant.

The V end loses 4 bases and the J end loses 1 base, and a stretch of 7 bases separates them. CDR1 is given as SGHDN and CDR2 as FVKESK, both from the germline V gene. The CDR3 runs 13 residues from the cysteine to the phenylalanine. Here the CDR3 DNA is all that survives: 39 bases in frame from base 1. Recombination connected TRBV14 to TRBJ1-1, with the identity of the D gene unclear. The TCR originated in a man aged 50-60 years with active or convalescent COVID-19. Source material: peripheral blood. Here the CDR3 is given as CASSLTENTEAFF. In nucleotide form, the sequence is TGTGCCAGCAGCCTTACAGAGAACACTGAAGCTTTCTTT.